This TCR beta chain is from a study of T-cell reconstitution after alpha-beta-depleted transplantation in children (dated by TCRdb to 2016 to 2017). About the full investigation: Using TCR repertoire profiling, the study quantitatively followed how T-cell immune reconstitution unfolded in children after TCRalphabeta/CD19-depleted allogeneic hematopoietic cell transplantation.

V and J are trimmed by 4 bases and 5 bases, and the gene matches miss 4 bases of the junction. Measured from the cysteine to the phenylalanine, the CDR3 is 14 residues long. Only the CDR3 DNA is retained, 42 bases long and in frame from the first base. From a lookup of the germline V gene (reference sequence), CDR1 and CDR2 are LGHDT and YNNKEL. This clonotype was recorded many times. It has no known antigen specificity. No base qualities exist here, and no much larger clone lies one base off it. Receptor amplification or capture employed PCR. TCRdb records Illumina HiSeq 2500 as the sequencer. To normalize quantification of the TCRbeta repertoire, the TCR libraries were built with molecular barcoding that relied on unique molecular identifiers. TCRdb passed the public sequencing reads through fastp at Q25 and MiXCR, retaining productive beta sequences. A single entry per CDR3 protein holds the most common genes and DNA from its merged rows. Across this sample there are a few hundred thousand distinct CDR3 sequences, with over 9.5% seen only once. 5% to 6% of the sample lies in the top ten.

The clonotype originates from a human donor who donated a stem cell graft to a child with SCID. Specimen: PBMCs from the stem cell graft donor, collected from the stem cell graft. The rearrangement combines TRBV3-1 with TRBJ2-1, and TRBD2 matches 8 of the central bases. The CDR3 protein is CASSPLADNNEQFF. The base sequence is TGTGCCAGCAGCCCACTAGCGGATAACAATGAGCAGTTCTTC.